Listed here are 13 T cell receptor beta chains from one sample, sequenced in a study of T cells in tuberculosis. Data came from immunoSEQ multiplex PCR; TCRdb stores just in-frame clones and leaves some out. The data hold about 49,000 clones, with roughly 95% observed a single time. Time point of the sample: new active TB diagnosis, blood taken before or within 7 days of starting treatment. The starting material was PBMCs, obtained at tuberculosis diagnosis. The receptors come from an adult with tuberculosis.

The chain joins TRBV30 to TRBJ2-7; 7 positions agree with TRBD2. Trimming cost V 2 bases and J 4 bases; bases outside gene matches: 5. Looked up from germline, CDR1 is GTSNPN and CDR2 is SVGIG (reference sequence). The CDR3 is 13 amino acids. For the CDR3, the DNA is TGTGCCTGGAGTTCTGCGGGAGTATACGAGCAGTACTTC. This sequence encodes CAWSSAGVYEQYF.

The chain is built from TRBV5-8 and TRBJ2-6, with a tentative D call TRBD1 (6 bases). This CDR3 has 20 residues. Germline values: CDR1 SGHTS, CDR2 YDEGEE. Trimming pared 6 bases from V and 3 bases from J, leaving 28 bases between. Here the CDR3 reads CASTFAPTGRGTYGANVLTF. CDR3 nucleotides: TGTGCCAGCACCTTTGCCCCCACAGGGAGAGGTACATATGGGGCCAACGTCCTGACTTTC.

The chain couples TRBV30 to TRBJ2-5, with 9 nucleotides matching TRBD2. Germline assignment: CDR1 GTSNPN and CDR2 SVGIG (reference sequence). CDR3 length: 16 residues. V was clipped by 2 bases and J by 5 bases; unmatched bases: 12. In DNA form, the CDR3 reads TGTGCCTGGAGTATGCCGGGACTAGCCCGCCGGGAGACCCAGTACTTC. Encoded protein: CAWSMPGLARRETQYF.

The chain carries TRBV27 and TRBJ1-5, with 10 positions matching TRBD1. V lost 4 bases, J lost 6 bases, and 3 bases stayed unmatched. Germline assignment: CDR1 MNHEY and CDR2 SMNVEV (reference sequence). There are 14 residues in the CDR3. CDR3 amino acids: CASSSTGGGQPQHF. The CDR3 DNA reads TGTGCCAGCAGTTCGACAGGGGGCGGTCAGCCCCAGCATTTT.

The V and J genes are TRBV30 and TRBJ2-1; 8 positions agree with TRBD2. Germline trimming cut 2 bases from V and 9 bases from J; bases unmatched to any gene: 18. Looked up from germline, CDR1 is GTSNPN and CDR2 is SVGIG (reference sequence). The CDR3 spans 17 residues. CDR3 amino acids: CAWSLEPGGPGAGEQFF. In DNA form, the CDR3 reads TGTGCCTGGAGTTTAGAGCCGGGAGGGCCAGGGGCGGGTGAGCAGTTCTTC.

This sequence joins TRBV6-6 and TRBJ2-1, with TRBD2 as a possible D gene (5 bases). Deletions cut 3 bases from V and 0 bases from J, with 12 bases between. The CDR3 is 16 amino acids. Germline loops: CDR1 MNHNY, CDR2 SVGAGI (reference sequence). The CDR3 region has the DNA TGTGCCAGCAGTTATCGTAGCGCAAGCTCCTACAATGAGCAGTTCTTC. It specifies CASSYRSASSYNEQFF.

This chain connects TRBV19 to TRBJ2-1; D is perhaps TRBD2 (6 bases). This CDR3 is built from 15 residues. V lost 5 bases to trimming and J lost 0 bases, with 11 bases between them. CDR1 is LNHDA, CDR2 SQIVND, per germline (reference sequence). The CDR3 DNA reads TGTGCCAGTAGTGTACGGGAGAGCTCCTACAATGAGCAGTTCTTC. Translating gives CASSVRESSYNEQFF.

The gene calls are TRBV28 and TRBJ2-7, with D possibly matching TRBD1 (5 bases). The CDR3 extends over 15 amino acids. The germline V gene has CDR1 MDHEN and CDR2 SYDVKM. V gave up 7 bases and J gave up 4 bases, with 20 bases separating them. CDR3 protein: CASTLQGPIRYEQYF. CDR3 bases: TGTGCCAGCACCCTCCAGGGTCCGATACGATACGAGCAGTACTTC.

The chain joins TRBV27 to TRBJ2-6; possibly TRBD2 for D (6 bases). V was shortened by 5 bases and J by 1 base, with 9 bases between the two germline ends. CDR3 length equals 15 residues. Per germline, CDR1 MNHEY and CDR2 SMNVEV (reference sequence). This chain's CDR3 is CASSPGGSGANVLTF. Written as DNA, the CDR3 is TGTGCCAGCAGTCCCGGGGGTTCTGGGGCCAACGTCCTGACTTTC. The complete variable domain, with remaining parts taken from reference TRBV27 and TRBJ2-6, reads EAQVTQNPRYLITVTGKKLTVTCSQNMNHEYMSWYRQDPGLGLRQIYYSMNVEVTDKGDVPEGYKVSRKEKRNFPLILESPSPNQTSLYFCASSPGGSGANVLTFGAGSRLTVL.

The chain couples TRBV29-1 to TRBJ2-7; a weak D match, TRBD2 (5 bases). This CDR3 is built from 12 residues. Per germline, CDR1 SQVTM and CDR2 ANQGSEA. V lost 4 bases and J 2 bases, leaving 9 bases between the germline ends. CDR3 residues: CSVAASPYEQYF. The CDR3 DNA sequence: TGCAGCGTTGCGGCTAGCCCCTACGAGCAGTACTTC.

This chain joins TRBV29-1 and TRBJ2-3; D remains unclear. From germline, CDR1 is SQVTM and CDR2 ANQGSEA. This CDR3 contains 10 residues. The V end lost 6 bases, the J end lost 6 bases, and 7 bases lay between the germline ends. The CDR3 sequence is CSVRYDTQYF. DNA for the CDR3: TGCAGCGTCCGCTATGATACGCAGTATTTT.

This rearrangement joins TRBV6-5 to TRBJ1-2; TRBD1 agrees at 7 bases. CDR3 size: 13 residues. CDR1 and CDR2 (germline): MNHEY, SVGAGI. V shed 6 bases and J 4 bases; nucleotides not matched to a gene: 5. The CDR3 DNA follows: TGTGCCAGCAGCCGACAGGGAAGCTATGGCTACACCTTC. Translating it yields CASSRQGSYGYTF.

This clone was recorded only once. The rearrangement links TRBV18 to TRBJ1-5, with TRBD1 identical over 9 bases. Germline V CDR1 and CDR2: KGHSH, LQKENI. V shed 4 bases and J 6 bases; nucleotides not matched to a gene: 10. The CDR3 is 16 amino acids. DNA of the CDR3: TGTGCCAGCTCACTACTCCCGGACAGGGGAGGTCAGCCCCAGCATTTT. Translating it yields CASSLLPDRGGQPQHF.